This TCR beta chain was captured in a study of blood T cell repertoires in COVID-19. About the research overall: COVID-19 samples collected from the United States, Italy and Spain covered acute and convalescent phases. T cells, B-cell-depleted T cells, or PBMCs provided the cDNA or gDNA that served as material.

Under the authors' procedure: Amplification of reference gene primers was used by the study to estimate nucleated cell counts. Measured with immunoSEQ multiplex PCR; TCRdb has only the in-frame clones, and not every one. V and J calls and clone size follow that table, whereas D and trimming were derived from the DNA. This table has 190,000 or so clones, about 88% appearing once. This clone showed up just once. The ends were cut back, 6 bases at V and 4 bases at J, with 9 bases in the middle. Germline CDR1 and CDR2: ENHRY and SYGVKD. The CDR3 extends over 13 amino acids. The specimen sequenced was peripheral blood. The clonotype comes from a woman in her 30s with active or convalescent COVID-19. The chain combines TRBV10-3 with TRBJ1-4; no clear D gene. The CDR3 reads CAIREEINEKLFF. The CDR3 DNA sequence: TGTGCCATCAGAGAGGAGATTAATGAAAAACTGTTTTTT.